The 15 T cell receptor beta chains reported below all come from one sample, sequenced in a study of control samples from healthy donors and cancer patients. Generated by immunoSEQ multiplex PCR, the TCRdb table keeps only in-frame clones and is missing some. Seen here are approximately 210,000 clones, about 91% observed once, and the top ten hold about 1.7%. The sample comprised blood. The receptor set was obtained from a man aged 25 to 45 in good health.

The chain employs TRBV5-4 and TRBJ1-6, with D perhaps TRBD1 (6 bases). The V end lost 0 bases, the J end lost 9 bases, and 13 bases lay between the germline ends. Germline V gives CDR1 SGHNT, CDR2 YYREEE (reference sequence). The CDR3 totals 15 residues. The CDR3 DNA reads as TGTGCCAGCAGCTTGGGACAGGCGATTCCTTCACCCCTCCACTTT. It specifies CASSLGQAIPSPLHF.

The count of this clone is one. CDR3 protein: CASSRGEYNEQFF. The DNA for the CDR3 is TGTGCCAGCAGCCGGGGAGAGTACAATGAGCAGTTCTTC. This chain uses TRBV5-4 with TRBJ2-1, with a tentative D call TRBD2 (5 bases). The germline V and J ends were trimmed by 4 bases and 4 bases, with 9 bases remaining between them. Germline-derived CDR1 and CDR2 are SGHNT and YYREEE (reference sequence). This CDR3 is 13 amino acids long.

The rearrangement links TRBV5-6 to TRBJ2-3; TRBD2 matches at 9 bases. This CDR3 has 15 residues. J lost 0 bases, V lost 4 bases, and 3 bases had no gene match. Germline V gene sequence: CDR1 SGHDT, CDR2 YYEEEE. For the CDR3, the DNA is TGTGCCAGCAGCCGGCGGGGGGGCAGCACAGATACGCAGTATTTT. It specifies CASSRRGGSTDTQYF.

The V call is TRBV30, the J call TRBJ1-4; TRBD1 aligns across 9 bases. After removal of 2 bases from V and 0 bases from J, the junction contained 4 bases not matched to a gene. The length of the CDR3 is 16 residues. Germline V gene sequence: CDR1 GTSNPN, CDR2 SVGIG (reference sequence). This CDR3 reads CAWSPGTGTTNEKLFF. CDR3 sequence (DNA): TGTGCCTGGAGTCCCGGGACAGGGACAACTAATGAAAAACTGTTTTTT.

In this sample, this clone turned up once. The rearrangement links TRBV6-5 to TRBJ1-3; D gene uncertain. Germline CDR1 is MNHEY and CDR2 is SVGAGI. The CDR3 has 14 residues. The V end lost 5 bases, the J end lost 2 bases, and 10 bases lay between the germline ends. The CDR3 is CASSPTDAGNTIYF. CDR3 bases: TGTGCCAGCAGTCCAACAGATGCTGGAAACACCATATATTTT.

This chain uses TRBV18 with TRBJ2-1; D uncertain. The V end was cut by 0 bases, the J end by 4 bases, with 7 bases between. Germline-derived CDR1 and CDR2 are KGHSH and LQKENI. The CDR3 sequence is 14 residues long. As DNA, the CDR3 is TGTGCCAGCTCACCACCCGCCAGTTACAATGAGCAGTTCTTC. It codes for CASSPPASYNEQFF.

This clone has only one observation. The chain links TRBV6-5 to TRBJ2-7; 7 nucleotides line up with TRBD1. V lost 7 bases and J lost 6; bases outside the gene matches: 15. The CDR3 length is 15 residues. Germline V lookup: CDR1 MNHEY, CDR2 SVGAGI. The CDR3 DNA reads TGTGCCAGCATTGCATCTGCGGACAGGCCTATCGAGCAGTACTTC. It encodes CASIASADRPIEQYF.

This chain links TRBV6-4 with TRBJ2-3; 11 nucleotides line up with TRBD2. V dropped 0 bases and J dropped 4; count of bases not matched to a gene: 3. Germline assignment: CDR1 MRHNA and CDR2 SNTAGT. The CDR3 is 16 amino acids. Here the CDR3 DNA reads TGTGCCAGCAGTGACTCTAGCGGGGGGGCCTCAGATACGCAGTATTTT. It yields the protein CASSDSSGGASDTQYF.

The chain carries TRBV11-2 and TRBJ1-1; tentative D call: TRBD1 (6 bases). The V end was cut by 6 bases, the J end by 4 bases, with 18 bases between. This CDR3 region has 15 residues. Per germline, CDR1 SGHAT and CDR2 FQNNGV. CDR3 in amino acids: CASRKVGARFTEAFF. The CDR3, as DNA: TGTGCCAGCAGAAAAGTGGGGGCAAGGTTCACTGAAGCTTTCTTT. Complete variable domain (other parts from reference TRBV11-2 and TRBJ1-1): EAGVAQSPRYKIIEKRQSVAFWCNPISGHATLYWYQQILGQGPKLLIQFQNNGVVDDSQLPKDRFSAERLKGVDSTLKIQPAKLEDSAVYLCASRKVGARFTEAFFGQGTRLTVV.

This clone has just one count. The rearrangement links TRBV28 to TRBJ1-2; D is perhaps TRBD1 (5 bases). CDR3 length: 13 residues. In germline, CDR1 is MDHEN, CDR2 SYDVKM. Between the trimmed V and J ends, which lost 10 bases and 4 bases, there was a span of 16 bases. The CDR3 protein is CATGLGASYGYTF. Here the CDR3 DNA reads TGTGCCACCGGCTTAGGGGCGAGCTATGGCTACACCTTC.

V and J are TRBV5-1 and TRBJ2-3, with 13 nucleotides matching TRBD2. V was clipped by 2 bases and J by 5 bases; unmatched bases: 2. Germline assignment: CDR1 SGHRS and CDR2 YFSETQ. CDR3 length equals 15 residues. The DNA of the CDR3 is TGCGCCAGCAGCTTCACTAGCGGGGGGGAAGATACGCAGTATTTT. Its protein product is CASSFTSGGEDTQYF.

The chain has TRBV2 and TRBJ2-5; the D gene could be TRBD1 or TRBD2 (5 bases each). The V end was cut by 11 bases, the J end by 3 bases, with 13 bases between. CDR3 length: 12 residues. Germline V gene sequence: CDR1 SNHLY, CDR2 FYNNEI. The CDR3 DNA reads TGTGCCGGGGGAGTTGGGGAAGAGACCCAGTACTTC. This codes for CAGGVGEETQYF.

The V call is TRBV30, the J call TRBJ1-4; possible D gene TRBD1, 5 bases. The V gene's germline CDR1 is GTSNPN and CDR2 SVGIG (reference sequence). Trimming shortened V by 6 bases and J by 3 bases, and 17 bases separated the two germline ends. The CDR3 has 15 amino acids. The CDR3 nucleotides read TGTGCCTGTAACGGAGGGGTCTCCTCTAATGAAAAACTGTTTTTT. Protein product: CACNGGVSSNEKLFF.

CDR3 in DNA: TGTGCCAGCAGCTTGAGGCAGGGAAATTCACCCCTCCACTTT. Protein: CASSLRQGNSPLHF. V is TRBV5-8 and J is TRBJ1-6; D might be TRBD1 (5 bases). Trimming shortened V by 1 base and J by 7 bases, and 9 bases separated the two germline ends. Germline-derived CDR1 and CDR2 are SGHTS and YDEGEE. The CDR3 consists of 14 residues.

V gene TRBV19 combines with J gene TRBJ1-2; D is possibly TRBD1 (5 bases). The germline CDR1 and CDR2 sequences are LNHDA and SQIVND (reference sequence). V was clipped by 7 bases and J by 1 base, with 7 bases between them. CDR3 size: 12 residues. CDR3 region: CASTGNNYGYTF. The CDR3 DNA follows: TGTGCCAGTACAGGGAATAACTATGGCTACACCTTC.